This T cell receptor (beta chain) was identified in a study of T cell clones after liver transplantation. Study overall: Liver transplant recipients had immunosuppression withdrawal attempted within 2 years. HCV positivity affected three of eight recipients; the rest lacked autoimmune or viral indications. Subjects received no induction therapy and standard immunosuppression until randomization at 12-24 months post-transplant. TCRbeta sequencing after a pre-transplant mixed lymphocyte reaction identified graft-donor-reactive clones, later tracked in post-transplant blood.

This clone was seen once. Generated by immunoSEQ multiplex PCR, the TCRdb table keeps only in-frame clones and is missing some. The sample includes some 9,000 clones, 72% of them seen just once. The material was CD8+ T cells from blood, obtained at the roughly 15-month timepoint. This receptor was obtained from a human patient who received a liver transplant. Some of the T cells may derive from the graft donor.

CDR3 in amino acids: CASSLGQYTEAFF. DNA for the CDR3: TGTGCCAGCAGCTTGGGACAGTACACTGAAGCTTTCTTT. This chain joins TRBV11-2 and TRBJ1-1; TRBD1 matches at 7 bases. The length of the CDR3 is 13 residues. V lost 3 bases, J lost 3 bases, and 1 base stayed unmatched. CDR1 and CDR2 from the germline V gene are SGHAT and FQNNGV.